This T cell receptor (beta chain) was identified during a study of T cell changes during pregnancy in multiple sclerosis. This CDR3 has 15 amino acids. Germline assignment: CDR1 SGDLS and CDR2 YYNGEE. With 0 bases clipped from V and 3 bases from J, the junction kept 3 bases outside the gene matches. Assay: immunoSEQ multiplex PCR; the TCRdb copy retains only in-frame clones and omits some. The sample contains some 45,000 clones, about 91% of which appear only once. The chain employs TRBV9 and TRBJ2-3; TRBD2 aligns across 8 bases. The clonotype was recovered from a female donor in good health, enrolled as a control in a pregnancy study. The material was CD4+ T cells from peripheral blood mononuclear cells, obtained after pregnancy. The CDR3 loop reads CASSVVAGRTDTQYF. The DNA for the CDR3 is TGTGCCAGCAGCGTAGTAGCGGGGAGGACAGATACGCAGTATTTT.